A selection of T cell receptor beta chains follows, all from one sample in a study of radiation and T cells in renal cell carcinoma. Some clones are missing from TCRdb's copy, which holds only in-frame ones; the method was immunoSEQ multiplex PCR. The sample shows 8,000 to 10,000 clones, approximately 60% of them seen only once. Here the sequenced sample was tumor tissue, taken from a patient whose treatment was nephrectomy without radiotherapy. Receptors originate from a man aged 55 to 69 with renal cell carcinoma. Both conserved end residues are part of each CDR3. A D gene is named only where the DNA matches it firmly. Where a row states a size, it is once, few, many or the class of an expanded clone; other rows omit it.

TRBJ1-5 - - TRBV5-6 TGTGCCAGCACCCGAGGGGGATTCGGCAATCAGCCCCAGCATTTT CASTRGGFGNQPQHF
TRBJ1-2 TRBD1 - TRBV10-3 TGTGCCACCCTTGAACAGGGGTCTAACTATGGCTACACCTTC CATLEQGSNYGYTF
TRBJ2-3 - - TRBV19 TGTGCCAGTAACCCACGGGGCATAGCGAGCACAGATACGCAGTATTTT CASNPRGIASTDTQYF
TRBJ1-5 - large TRBV19 TGTGCCAGTAGTATATGGACATCCGATAGCAATCAGCCCCAGCATTTT CASSIWTSDSNQPQHF
TRBJ2-1 - - TRBV28 TGTGCCAGCAGTTTATTTAGGGCAGTGTCCTACAATGAGCAGTTCTTC CASSLFRAVSYNEQFF
TRBJ1-5 - - TRBV6-6 TGTGCCAGCAGTTACTCGGGTGAGGGGGATCAGCCCCAGCATTTT CASSYSGEGDQPQHF
TRBJ1-1 - - TRBV28 TGTGCCAGCAGCACACTATACAGGGCCCAACCGAACACTGAAGCTTTCTTT CASSTLYRAQPNTEAFF
TRBJ1-2 TRBD1 - TRBV5-1 TGCGCCAGCAGCTTGGGGGACAGGGGAACCTATGGCTACACCTTC CASSLGDRGTYGYTF
TRBJ2-7 - once TRBV5-4 TGTGCCAACTCCACCCGGACAGAGACCTACGAGCAGTACTTC CANSTRTETYEQYF
TRBJ2-1 - - TRBV19 TGTAGCGCTGGACAATACAATGAGCAGTTCTTC CSAGQYNEQFF
TRBJ2-1 TRBD2 - TRBV11-2 TGTGCCAGCAGCTTAGTTGCGGGAGTTTACAATGAGCAGTTCTTC CASSLVAGVYNEQFF
TRBJ1-1 - few TRBV7-9 TGTGCCAGCAGCGTAACTCAGGGTGCTCGGGTAGAAGCTTTCTTT CASSVTQGARVEAFF
TRBJ2-1 TRBD2 - TRBV7-3 TGTGCCAGCACCTACTCCAGCGGGGGCCCCTACAATGAGCAGTTCTTC CASTYSSGGPYNEQFF
TRBJ2-2 - few TRBV6-5 TGTGCCAGCAGTTACGGTGGCGGGGAGCTGTTTTTT CASSYGGGELFF
TRBJ1-2 - few TRBV27 TGTGCCAGCTCCCTACGGGGACTAGAGGCTGGCTACACCTTC CASSLRGLEAGYTF
TRBJ2-1 - - TRBV7-3 TGTGCCAGCAGCTCCTACGGGCCGTCCTCCTACAATGAGCAGTTCTTC CASSSYGPSSYNEQFF
TRBJ2-1 TRBD1 - TRBV5-5 TGTGCCAGCAGCTGGGCGAGACAGGGGGCCAATGAGCAGTTCTTC CASSWARQGANEQFF
TRBJ1-3 - - TRBV5-1 TGCGCCAGCAGTAGAACTCCGGGGTCTGGAAACACCATATATTTT CASSRTPGSGNTIYF
TRBJ2-1 - - TRBV4-2 TGTGCCAGCAGCCAAGGTACAGCTCTTACCTACAATGAGCAGTTCTTC CASSQGTALTYNEQFF
TRBJ2-2 TRBD1 - TRBV7-9 TGTGCCAGCATTAAGGGGACAGGCCAAGGGGAGCTGTTTTTT CASIKGTGQGELFF
TRBJ2-3 - - TRBV7-9 TGTGCCAGCAGCTTACAGGGGCCGAGCACAGATACGCAGTATTTT CASSLQGPSTDTQYF
TRBJ2-7 TRBD1 - TRBV6-1 TGTGCCAGCAGTGGGACAGGGGGCGAAGGTTTCTACGAGCAGTACTTC CASSGTGGEGFYEQYF
TRBJ1-2 - few TRBV2 TGTGCCAGCAGCCAGGACAGCCCCGTGGGCTACACCTTC CASSQDSPVGYTF
TRBJ2-7 TRBD2 medium-sized TRBV19 TGTGCCAGTAGTATCCCCGGGGGGGGCTACGAGCAGTACTTC CASSIPGGGYEQYF
TRBJ2-7 - few TRBV28 TGTGCCAGCAGTCCCAGGGCCCCCTACGAGCAGTACTTC CASSPRAPYEQYF
TRBJ2-1 - - TRBV4-3 TGCGCCAGCAGCCCGGGGAAGCGACGGAGCAATGAGCAGTTCTTC CASSPGKRRSNEQFF
TRBJ1-5 - once TRBV29-1 TGCAGCGTTGTAGTACAGATCAATCAGCCCCAGCATTTT CSVVVQINQPQHF
TRBJ2-5 TRBD1 - TRBV11-2 TGTGCCAGCAGCGCTGACAGGGGAGAGACCCAGTACTTC CASSADRGETQYF
TRBJ1-6 TRBD1 few TRBV30 TGTGCCTGGAGTTTCGACAGGGTGGGCAATTCACCCCTCCACTTT CAWSFDRVGNSPLHF
TRBJ1-2 - few TRBV30 TGTGCCTGGAGTCCGCAGGGAGGGAACTATGGCTACACCTTC CAWSPQGGNYGYTF
TRBJ2-7 TRBD1 - TRBV7-9 TGTGCCAGCAGCGAACAGGGGGCAGGCCCCTACGAGCAGTACTTC CASSEQGAGPYEQYF
TRBJ2-7 TRBD2 - TRBV7-2 TGTGCCAGCAGCTTAGTTCGCGGCGGGAGGGGCCAGAGGGGTTTCGAGCAGTACTTC CASSLVRGGRGQRGFEQYF
TRBJ2-1 TRBD2 - TRBV5-4 TGTGCCAGCAGCTCCGGACTAGCGGGAGGCGATGAGCAGTTCTTC CASSSGLAGGDEQFF
TRBJ1-1 - - TRBV5-6 TGTGCCAGCAGCATCCGGGGGGGTGAAGCTTTCTTT CASSIRGGEAFF
TRBJ2-3 - - TRBV29-1 TGCAGCGTTTCCACTACACTGGCAGATACGCAGTATTTT CSVSTTLADTQYF
TRBJ1-3 - few TRBV29-1 TGCAGCGTTGAGACCGCTATCTCTGGAAACACCATATATTTT CSVETAISGNTIYF
TRBJ2-7 - - TRBV28 TGTGCCAGCAGTGGGGCCGACAGACCCTACGAGCAGTACTTC CASSGADRPYEQYF
TRBJ2-7 TRBD1 - TRBV29-1 TGCAGCGTTGGGACAGGGAAAGGGGTTGGGCGTAAGTACTTC CSVGTGKGVGRKYF
TRBJ1-1 - - TRBV19 TGTGCCAGTAGCATTTATCTTTGGGGGAACACTGAAGCTTTCTTT CASSIYLWGNTEAFF
TRBJ2-3 TRBD2 - TRBV9 TGTGCCAGCAGCGCGACAGCGGGGCGCACAGATACGCAGTATTTT CASSATAGRTDTQYF
TRBJ2-5 - - TRBV7-2 TGTGCCAGCAGCCCCCTGGAGACCCAGTACTTC CASSPLETQYF
TRBJ2-6 - - TRBV28 TGTGCCAGCAGTTTGGAGGGTTCCGGGGCCAACGTCCTGACTTTC CASSLEGSGANVLTF
TRBJ2-5 - - TRBV6-5 TGTGCCAGCAGTTGGGGCCGGAGAGAGACCCAGTACTTC CASSWGRRETQYF
TRBJ1-2 - - TRBV20-1 TGCAGTGCTAGGCCCCTTTATGGCTACACCTTC CSARPLYGYTF
TRBJ2-5 - few TRBV7-9 TGTGCCAGCAGCTTCACGGCCGGGGAGACCCAGTACTTC CASSFTAGETQYF
TRBJ2-1 TRBD2 - TRBV11-2 TGTGCCAGCAGCTTAGATCCGGGAGGGAACAATGAGCAGTTCTTC CASSLDPGGNNEQFF
TRBJ2-7 TRBD2 few TRBV4-2 TGTGCCAGCAGCCAAGCACAGGGGACTAGCGGGACCTACGAGCAGTACTTC CASSQAQGTSGTYEQYF
TRBJ2-2 - few TRBV11-1 TGTGCCAGCAGCCGGGGGGCAGGGGTCACCGGGGAGCTGTTTTTT CASSRGAGVTGELFF
TRBJ1-4 TRBD1 - TRBV6-7 TGTGCCAGCATTAAAAAGGGACAGGGGCCAACTAATGAAAAACTGTTTTTT CASIKKGQGPTNEKLFF